This entry lists 24 T cell receptor beta chains sequenced from one sample in a study of T cells expressing NK-cell markers (TCRdb year 2020). The receptor library was made with 5' RACE. Sequencing relied on an Illumina HiSeq 2000. The reads underwent TCRdb reprocessing, giving one record for each CDR3 protein sequence and no DNA. The sample table on file contains 500,000 to 700,000 distinct CDR3 sequences. The ten largest clones add up to approximately 3.5% of the sample. Sequenced material: blood T cells: a sorted CD56 or NKG2C T cell subset, CD4+ or CD8+ T cells, or bulk PBMC T cells (not recorded which). These receptors originate from a man in his late teens or twenties in good health. Donor details come from another sample of the same person, matched by shared clones.

The chain uses TRBV29-1 and TRBJ2-1; TCRdb names TRBD1, which stays unverified in the absence of DNA. Germline CDR1 SQVTM, CDR2 ANQGSEA. CDR3 size: 15 residues. CDR3 protein: CSARDRGFVYNEQFF.

The J gene is TRBJ2-7, the V gene TRBV3-1; no DNA is available, so the TRBD1 call from TCRdb remains unchecked. Germline V gene sequence: CDR1 LGHDT, CDR2 YNNKEL (reference sequence). CDR3 length: 16 residues. This CDR3 is CASSPGGPRSLYEQYF.

This rearrangement joins TRBV5-8 to TRBJ1-5; without DNA, the TCRdb call of TRBD1 cannot be checked. Germline V gene data show CDR1 as SGHTS and CDR2 as YDEGEE. The CDR3 is made up of 15 amino acids. This CDR3 reads CASSWKQGPNQPQHF.

The rearrangement links TRBV5-1 to TRBJ2-1; the D gene TCRdb calls, TRBD2, cannot be checked with no DNA. Germline V gene lookup returns CDR1 SGHRS and CDR2 YFSETQ. The CDR3 has 18 amino acids. This chain's CDR3 is CASSKLAGGVSINNEQFF.

The chain has TRBV10-3 and TRBJ2-7; without DNA, the TCRdb call of TRBD1 cannot be checked. The germline V gene has CDR1 ENHRY and CDR2 SYGVKD. This CDR3 is 13 amino acids long. CDR3: CAMGPGPLYEQYF.

The chain employs TRBV5-5 and TRBJ2-3; TCRdb outputs TRBD1, but without DNA this stays unchecked. The V gene's germline CDR1 is SGHKS and CDR2 YYEKEE (reference sequence). This CDR3 comprises 14 residues. CDR3 protein: CASSFDQGTDTQYF.

The rearrangement uses TRBV6-4 and TRBJ1-1; there is no DNA to check the TCRdb D call of TRBD1. There are 15 residues in the CDR3. The germline CDR1 and CDR2 sequences are MRHNA and SNTAGT. This CDR3 reads CASSDSAGRTTEAFF.

CDR3 sequence: CSAIPSVGPVMNTEAFF. The J gene is TRBJ1-1, the V gene TRBV20-1. The CDR3 spans 17 residues. CDR1 is DFQATT and CDR2 is SNEGSKA in the germline V gene (reference sequence).

The V call is TRBV7-2, the J call TRBJ1-1; the TRBD1 assignment by TCRdb is unverifiable without DNA. CDR3 length: 16 amino acids. The germline CDR1 and CDR2 sequences are SGHTA and FQGNSA. The CDR3 reads CASSLVGGRSGTEAFF.

This rearrangement joins TRBV14 to TRBJ2-7; the TCRdb D gene call, TRBD1, has no DNA to confirm it. The CDR3 covers 15 residues. Germline V lookup: CDR1 SGHDN, CDR2 FVKESK. The chain's CDR3 is CASSQDEGATYEQYF.

The V call is TRBV6-5, the J call TRBJ2-2; the D gene TCRdb calls, TRBD2, cannot be checked with no DNA. The length of the CDR3 is 14 residues. Germline assignment: CDR1 MNHEY and CDR2 SVGAGI. The CDR3 protein is CASSYRLADGELFF.

This chain uses TRBV27 with TRBJ2-7; the D call of TRBD1 rests on TCRdb alone, since no DNA is present to check it. CDR1 and CDR2 (germline): MNHEY, SMNVEV (reference sequence). This CDR3 has 13 residues. CDR3 sequence reads: CASSWDTVGEQYF.

The rearrangement links TRBV20-1 to TRBJ1-3; lacking DNA, the TRBD1 call made by TCRdb goes unchecked. This CDR3 is built from 14 residues. Per germline, CDR1 DFQATT and CDR2 SNEGSKA (reference sequence). The CDR3 protein is CSARGGRSGNTIYF.

This sequence joins TRBV29-1 and TRBJ2-1; without DNA, the TCRdb call of TRBD1 cannot be checked. This CDR3 has 13 amino acids. Germline CDR1 and CDR2: SQVTM and ANQGSEA. CDR3: CSVVTNRENEQFF.

The CDR3: CSARVGGTLHF. The chain couples TRBV20-1 to TRBJ1-6. The CDR3 contains 11 residues. Germline V gene data show CDR1 as DFQATT and CDR2 as SNEGSKA (reference sequence).

The J gene is TRBJ2-1, the V gene TRBV4-2. Germline CDR1 reads LGHNA; CDR2 reads YNFKEQ. This CDR3 region has 13 residues. CDR3 residues: CASSQGRDGEQFF.

The chain couples TRBV29-1 to TRBJ2-1; absent DNA, TCRdb's TRBD2 call cannot be checked. Germline lookup yields CDR1 SQVTM and CDR2 ANQGSEA. The CDR3 loop spans 15 amino acids. The CDR3 loop reads CSVSPAGDPYNEQFF.

This chain links TRBV5-1 with TRBJ2-3; with no DNA, the TCRdb D assignment of TRBD2 cannot be verified. Looked up from germline, CDR1 is SGHRS and CDR2 is YFSETQ. The CDR3 loop spans 15 amino acids. CDR3: CASSVAWEGQDTQYF.

The chain has TRBV5-1 and TRBJ1-1. Germline assignment: CDR1 SGHRS and CDR2 YFSETQ. The length of the CDR3 is 15 residues. CDR3 in amino acids: CASSSMGGLSTEAFF.

The CDR3 sequence: CASSKGMGRALVETQYF. The gene calls are TRBV21-1 and TRBJ2-5; TCRdb proposes TRBD2, but this gene call is untestable without DNA. TRBV21-1 is a pseudogene. CDR3 length: 17 residues.

The chain uses TRBV9 and TRBJ2-2; lacking DNA, the TRBD2 call made by TCRdb goes unchecked. There are 15 residues in the CDR3. CDR1 and CDR2 from the germline V gene are SGDLS and YYNGEE. The CDR3 spells CASTVGGPRTGELFF.

The rearrangement joins TRBV28 to TRBJ2-1; there is no DNA to check the TCRdb D call of TRBD2. Germline V gene data show CDR1 as MDHEN and CDR2 as SYDVKM. CDR3 length: 14 amino acids. The CDR3 region is CASSSFGLAAEQFF.

The chain combines TRBV6-1 with TRBJ1-2; the TRBD1 assignment by TCRdb is unverifiable without DNA. This CDR3 region has 16 residues. Germline V gene lookup returns CDR1 MNHNS and CDR2 SASEGT. The CDR3 loop reads CASRAIAAGTTYGYTF.

This chain links TRBV20-1 with TRBJ2-3. Germline CDR1 DFQATT, CDR2 SNEGSKA (reference sequence). The CDR3 loop spans 13 amino acids. CDR3 in amino acids: CSASSPQEDTQYF.